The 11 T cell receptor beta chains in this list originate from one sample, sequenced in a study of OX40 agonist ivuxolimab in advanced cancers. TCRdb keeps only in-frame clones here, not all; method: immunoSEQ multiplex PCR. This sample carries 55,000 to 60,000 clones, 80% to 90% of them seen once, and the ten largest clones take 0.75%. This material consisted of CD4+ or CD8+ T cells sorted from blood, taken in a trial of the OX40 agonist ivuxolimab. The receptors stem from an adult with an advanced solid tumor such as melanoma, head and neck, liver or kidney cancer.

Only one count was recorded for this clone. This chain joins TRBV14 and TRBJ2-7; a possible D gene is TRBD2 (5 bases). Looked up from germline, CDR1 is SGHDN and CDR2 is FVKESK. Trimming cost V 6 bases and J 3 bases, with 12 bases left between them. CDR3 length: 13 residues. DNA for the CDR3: TGTGCCAGCAGTCGAGGGAGCCTCTACGAGCAGTACTTC. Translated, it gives CASSRGSLYEQYF.

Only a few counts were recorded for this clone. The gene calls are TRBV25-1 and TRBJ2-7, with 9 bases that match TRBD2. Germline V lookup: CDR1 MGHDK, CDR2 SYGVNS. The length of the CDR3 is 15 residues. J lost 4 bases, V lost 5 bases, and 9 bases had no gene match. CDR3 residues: CASSLRGGAGYEQYF. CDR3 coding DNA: TGTGCCAGCAGTCTACGCGGGGGGGCGGGATACGAGCAGTACTTC.

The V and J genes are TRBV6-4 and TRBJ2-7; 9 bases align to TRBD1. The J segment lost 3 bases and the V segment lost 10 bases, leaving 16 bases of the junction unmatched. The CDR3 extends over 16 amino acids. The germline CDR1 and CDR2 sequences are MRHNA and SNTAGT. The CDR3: CANHRDRVVLSYEQYF. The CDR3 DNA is TGTGCCAACCACCGGGACAGGGTTGTCTTGAGCTACGAGCAGTACTTC.

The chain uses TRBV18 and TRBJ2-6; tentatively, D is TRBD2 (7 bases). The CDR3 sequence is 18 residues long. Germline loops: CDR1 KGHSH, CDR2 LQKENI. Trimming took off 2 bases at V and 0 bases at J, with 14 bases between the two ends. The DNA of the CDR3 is TGTGCCAGCTCACCAGAACCGGGGGGCCTCTCTGGGGCCAACGTCCTGACTTTC. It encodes CASSPEPGGLSGANVLTF.

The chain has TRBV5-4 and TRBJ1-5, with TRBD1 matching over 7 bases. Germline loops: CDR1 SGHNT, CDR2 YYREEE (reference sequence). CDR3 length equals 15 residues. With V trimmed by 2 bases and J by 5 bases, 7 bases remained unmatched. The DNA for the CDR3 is TGTGCCAGCAGCTTCGGGGCAGGGGGAGATCAGCCCCAGCATTTT. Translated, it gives CASSFGAGGDQPQHF. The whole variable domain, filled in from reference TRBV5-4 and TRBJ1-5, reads ETGVTQSPTHLIKTRGQQVTLRCSSQSGHNTVSWYQQALGQGPQFIFQYYREEENGRGNFPPRFSGLQFPNYSSELNVNALELDDSALYLCASSFGAGGDQPQHFGDGTRLSIL.

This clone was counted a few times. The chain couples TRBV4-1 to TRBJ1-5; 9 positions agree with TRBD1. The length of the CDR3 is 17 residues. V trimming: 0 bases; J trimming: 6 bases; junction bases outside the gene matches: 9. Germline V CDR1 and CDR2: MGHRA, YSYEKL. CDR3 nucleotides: TGCGCCAGCAGCCAAGAACCGGGACAGGGAGCATTTCAGCCCCAGCATTTT. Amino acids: CASSQEPGQGAFQPQHF.

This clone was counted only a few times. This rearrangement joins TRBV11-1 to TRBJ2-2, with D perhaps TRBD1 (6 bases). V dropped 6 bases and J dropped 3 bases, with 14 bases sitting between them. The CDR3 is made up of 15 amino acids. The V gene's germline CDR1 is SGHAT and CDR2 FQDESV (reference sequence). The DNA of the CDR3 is TGTGCCAGCAGGAAACAGGGTTTGGACACCGGGGAGCTGTTTTTT. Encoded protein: CASRKQGLDTGELFF.

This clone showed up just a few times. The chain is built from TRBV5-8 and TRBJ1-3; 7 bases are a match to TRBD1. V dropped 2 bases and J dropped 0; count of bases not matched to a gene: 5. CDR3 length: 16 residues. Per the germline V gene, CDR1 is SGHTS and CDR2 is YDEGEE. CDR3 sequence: CASSFPTGTSGNTIYF. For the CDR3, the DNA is TGTGCCAGCAGCTTTCCGACAGGGACCTCTGGAAACACCATATATTTT.

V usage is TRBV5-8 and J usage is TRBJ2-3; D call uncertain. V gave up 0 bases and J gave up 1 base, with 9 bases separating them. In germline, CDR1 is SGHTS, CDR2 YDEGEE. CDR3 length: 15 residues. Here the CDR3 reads CASSLGQIRTDTQYF. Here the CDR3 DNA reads TGTGCCAGCAGCTTGGGTCAGATTCGCACAGATACGCAGTATTTT.

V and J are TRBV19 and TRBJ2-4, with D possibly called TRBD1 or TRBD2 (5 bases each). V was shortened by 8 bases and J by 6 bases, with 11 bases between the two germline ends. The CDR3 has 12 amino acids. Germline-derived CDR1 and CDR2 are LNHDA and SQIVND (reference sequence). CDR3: CASGAGRNIQYF. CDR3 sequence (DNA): TGTGCCAGTGGGGCAGGGAGAAACATTCAGTACTTC.

CDR3 bases: TGTGCCAGCAGCTTTAATAATGAAAAACTGTTTTTT. Translating it yields CASSFNNEKLFF. This chain joins TRBV5-5 and TRBJ1-4; no clear D. The CDR3 sequence is 12 residues long. V shed 2 bases and J shed 4 bases, with 3 bases lying between them. The V gene's germline CDR1 is SGHKS and CDR2 YYEKEE (reference sequence).